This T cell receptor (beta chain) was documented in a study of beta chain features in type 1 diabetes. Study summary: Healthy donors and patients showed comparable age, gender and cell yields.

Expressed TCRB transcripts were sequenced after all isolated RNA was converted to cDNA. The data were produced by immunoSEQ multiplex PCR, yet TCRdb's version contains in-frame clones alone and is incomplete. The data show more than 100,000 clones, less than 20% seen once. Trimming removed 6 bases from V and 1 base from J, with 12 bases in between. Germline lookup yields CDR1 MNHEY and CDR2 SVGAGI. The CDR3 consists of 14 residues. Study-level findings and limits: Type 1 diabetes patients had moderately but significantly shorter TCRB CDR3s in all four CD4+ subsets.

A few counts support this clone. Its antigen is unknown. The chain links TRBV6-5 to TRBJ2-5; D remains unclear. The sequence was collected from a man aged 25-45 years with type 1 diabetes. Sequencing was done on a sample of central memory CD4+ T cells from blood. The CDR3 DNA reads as TGTGCCAGCAGCCCGACCGGCGGCCAAGAGACCCAGTACTTC. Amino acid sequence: CASSPTGGQETQYF.